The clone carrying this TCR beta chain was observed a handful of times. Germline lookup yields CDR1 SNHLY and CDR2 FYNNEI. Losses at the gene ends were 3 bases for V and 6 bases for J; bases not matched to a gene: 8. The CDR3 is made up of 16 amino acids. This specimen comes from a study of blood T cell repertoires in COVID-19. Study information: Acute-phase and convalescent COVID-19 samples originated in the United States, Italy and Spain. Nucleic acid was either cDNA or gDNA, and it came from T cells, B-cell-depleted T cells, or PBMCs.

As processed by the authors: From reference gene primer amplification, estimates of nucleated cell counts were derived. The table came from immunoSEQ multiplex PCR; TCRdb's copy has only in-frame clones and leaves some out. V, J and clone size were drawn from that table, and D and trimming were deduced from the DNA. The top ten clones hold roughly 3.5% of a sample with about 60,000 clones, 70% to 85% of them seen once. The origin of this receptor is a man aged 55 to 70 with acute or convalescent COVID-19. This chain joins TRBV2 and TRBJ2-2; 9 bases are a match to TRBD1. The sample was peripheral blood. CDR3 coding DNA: TGTGCCAGCAGTGATGGGGACAGGGAGATGTCCGGGGAGCTGTTTTTT. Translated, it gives CASSDGDREMSGELFF.